The 31 T cell receptor beta chains below were found in one sample sequenced in a study of shared clonotypes between healthy human individuals. The method was immunoSEQ multiplex PCR; TCRdb's version includes in-frame clones alone and lacks a portion of them. The table lists more than 2 million clones, 90% to 95% of them singletons. The sample was naive CD4+ T cells sorted from blood. Subset meaning: CD45RA+ positively selected. Receptors were obtained from a man aged 18 to 30 in good health.

The gene calls are TRBV25-1 and TRBJ2-7; no clear D. Germline V gives CDR1 MGHDK, CDR2 SYGVNS. CDR3 length: 16 amino acids. V was shortened by 3 bases and J by 3 bases, with 18 bases between the two germline ends. The CDR3 sequence: CASSECRYYESYEQYF. The CDR3, as DNA: TGTGCCAGCAGTGAGTGTAGATATTACGAGAGCTACGAGCAGTACTTC.

The rearrangement links TRBV11-2 to TRBJ2-1, with TRBD2 matching over 8 bases. J was trimmed by 9 bases and V by 5 bases; bases with no gene match: 6. The germline gives CDR1 SGHAT, CDR2 FQNNGV. This CDR3 spans 13 amino acids. CDR3 in amino acids: CASSPIRGGEQFF. The CDR3 nucleotides are TGTGCCAGCAGCCCTATTCGGGGGGGTGAGCAGTTCTTC.

Worth noting for this clone: Other DNA sequences in this sample translate to the same CDR3. This chain connects TRBV19 to TRBJ1-2; perhaps TRBD1 as D (6 bases). This CDR3 is built from 13 residues. Germline CDR1 is LNHDA and CDR2 is SQIVND (reference sequence). V dropped 5 bases and J dropped 3 bases, with 10 bases sitting between them. The chain's CDR3 is CASSLTGDYGYTF. The CDR3 DNA reads TGTGCCAGTAGTTTGACAGGCGACTATGGCTACACCTTC. The variable domain in full, with the rest retrieved from reference TRBV19 and TRBJ1-2, is DGGITQSPKYLFRKEGQNVTLSCEQNLNHDAMYWYRQDPGQGLRLIYYSQIVNDFQKGDIAEGYSVSREKKESFPLTVTSAQKNPTAFYLCASSLTGDYGYTFGSGTRLTVV.

This chain uses TRBV11-2 with TRBJ2-5; the D is unclear. Germline lookup yields CDR1 SGHAT and CDR2 FQNNGV. The CDR3 totals 13 residues. The V end was cut by 3 bases, the J end by 6 bases, with 11 bases between. The CDR3 region is CASSLSSRQTQYF. Written as DNA, the CDR3 is TGTGCCAGCAGCTTGTCCAGTAGGCAGACCCAGTACTTC.

The chain is built from TRBV10-3 and TRBJ2-6; D not certain. Germline V CDR1 and CDR2: ENHRY, SYGVKD. Trimming left V 0 bases short and J 4 bases short, with 10 bases between. The CDR3 covers 16 residues. For the CDR3, the DNA is TGTGCCATCAGTGAGTCACCCAGGACCGGGGCCAACGTCCTGACTTTC. Amino acid sequence: CAISESPRTGANVLTF.

Worth noting for this clone: At the DNA level, this CDR3 is encoded by other sequences in the same sample as well. The V call is TRBV6-5, the J call TRBJ1-1; D ambiguous. V shed 2 bases and J shed 2 bases, with 9 bases lying between them. CDR1 and CDR2 (germline): MNHEY, SVGAGI. The CDR3 totals 14 residues. This chain's CDR3 is CASSYLSGNTEAFF. The DNA for the CDR3 is TGTGCCAGCAGTTACCTCTCAGGAAACACTGAAGCTTTCTTT.

The chain has TRBV15 and TRBJ2-7; 12 bases map to TRBD2. The ends lost 0 bases at V and 4 bases at J; junction bases unmatched: 13. There are 19 residues in the CDR3. The V gene's germline CDR1 is LNHNV and CDR2 YYDKDF (reference sequence). CDR3 sequence reads: CATSRDARGSSGRDYEQYF. For the CDR3, the DNA is TGTGCCACCAGCAGAGATGCGAGGGGGTCTAGCGGGAGGGATTACGAGCAGTACTTC.

The V call is TRBV30, the J call TRBJ2-5; D not resolved. Trimming removed 2 bases from V and 2 bases from J, with 9 bases in between. This CDR3 spans 13 amino acids. Germline lookup yields CDR1 GTSNPN and CDR2 SVGIG (reference sequence). The CDR3 bases are TGTGCCTGGAGTACCTCATCACAAGAGACCCAGTACTTC. Translation: CAWSTSSQETQYF.

Comment on this clone: The sample carries other DNA sequences with the same CDR3. The chain uses TRBV5-1 and TRBJ1-5; D perhaps matches TRBD1 (5 bases). The V end was cut by 4 bases, the J end by 0 bases, with 8 bases between. Looked up from germline, CDR1 is SGHRS and CDR2 is YFSETQ. The CDR3 covers 14 residues. The CDR3, as DNA: TGCGCCAGCAGCATCGACAGTAGCAATCAGCCCCAGCATTTT. Its translation: CASSIDSSNQPQHF.

V is TRBV4-1 and J is TRBJ2-6; 8 bases line up with TRBD1. V lost 1 base to trimming and J lost 2 bases; unmatched junction nucleotides: 1. This CDR3 has 16 amino acids. Per germline, CDR1 MGHRA and CDR2 YSYEKL. The CDR3 bases are TGCGCCAGCAGCCAAGGGACAGGGACTGGGGCCAACGTCCTGACTTTC. Its protein product is CASSQGTGTGANVLTF.

The genes are TRBV11-2 and TRBJ2-7; D unresolved. The V gene lost 1 base and the J gene lost 3 bases, with 7 bases spanning the gap. The CDR3 contains 13 residues. The germline V gene encodes CDR1 SGHAT and CDR2 FQNNGV. CDR3 nucleotide sequence: TGTGCCAGCAGCTTAGGAGAGCGCTACGAGCAGTACTTC. Protein sequence: CASSLGERYEQYF.

On this clone itself: This sample includes further DNA sequences coding for the same CDR3. The CDR3, as DNA: TGCGCCAGCAGTTCCGGAACAGGGGGCTACGAGCAGTACTTC. Translating it yields CASSSGTGGYEQYF. This chain links TRBV5-1 with TRBJ2-7, with 8 bases fitting TRBD1. V trimming: 5 bases; J trimming: 3 bases; junction bases outside the gene matches: 7. This CDR3 is 14 amino acids long. Germline values: CDR1 SGHRS, CDR2 YFSETQ.

V usage is TRBV6-6 and J usage is TRBJ1-6; 7 nucleotides line up with TRBD1. CDR1 and CDR2 (germline): MNHNY, SVGAGI (reference sequence). The CDR3 is made up of 15 amino acids. With V trimmed by 6 bases and J by 10 bases, 12 bases remained unmatched. CDR3: CASSPLTGVASPLHF. CDR3 DNA: TGTGCCAGCAGCCCTTTAACAGGGGTGGCCTCACCCCTCCACTTT.

CDR3 in amino acids: CASSLEMGYYGYTF. The CDR3 nucleotides read TGCGCCAGCAGCTTGGAAATGGGCTACTATGGCTACACCTTC. The genes are TRBV5-1 and TRBJ1-2, with D unclear. This CDR3 comprises 14 residues. Trimming stripped 0 bases from V and 3 bases from J, with 9 bases between. Germline V gene sequence: CDR1 SGHRS, CDR2 YFSETQ.

Concerning this clone: With a much larger clone just one base away, this may be a read error. The DNA for the CDR3 is TGTGCCATCGCCGCAGGGGTCGGAAACGCCATATATTTT. Translation: CAIAAGVGNAIYF. This chain joins TRBV10-3 and TRBJ1-3, with D possibly matching TRBD1 (6 bases). The CDR3 covers 13 residues. Per germline, CDR1 ENHRY and CDR2 SYGVKD.

The chain combines TRBV5-6 with TRBJ2-5, with D unclear. The V end was cut by 0 bases, the J end by 1 base, with 10 bases between. Per germline, CDR1 SGHDT and CDR2 YYEEEE. The CDR3 runs to 15 residues. The CDR3 region has the DNA TGTGCCAGCAGCTTGGGGCCCAACCTCCAAGAGACCCAGTACTTC. Amino acid sequence: CASSLGPNLQETQYF.

The rearrangement links TRBV7-9 to TRBJ1-3, with no clear D. This CDR3 contains 14 residues. Trimming removed 3 bases at V and 0 bases at J, with 6 bases between. Germline V gives CDR1 SEHNR, CDR2 FQNEAQ (reference sequence). The DNA for the CDR3 is TGTGCCAGCAGCTTGACCGCCTCTGGAAACACCATATATTTT. Protein product: CASSLTASGNTIYF.

The rearrangement uses TRBV5-6 and TRBJ2-3; D might be TRBD1 (5 bases). Between the trimmed V and J ends, which lost 3 bases and 2 bases, there was a span of 13 bases. The CDR3 spans 15 residues. Germline loops: CDR1 SGHDT, CDR2 YYEEEE. The CDR3 DNA sequence: TGTGCCAGCAGCTCCCTTGACAGACTCACAGATACGCAGTATTTT. Protein sequence: CASSSLDRLTDTQYF.

This chain joins TRBV2 and TRBJ1-6; D unresolved. The CDR3 has 15 amino acids. Germline V gene data show CDR1 as SNHLY and CDR2 as FYNNEI. Trimming removed 3 bases at V and 5 bases at J, with 11 bases between. CDR3 in DNA: TGTGCCAGCAGTGAGGCGGTGTTGGATAATTCACCCCTCCACTTT. Translated, it gives CASSEAVLDNSPLHF.

This chain joins TRBV6-6 and TRBJ2-7; tentatively, D is TRBD2 (5 bases). Germline loops: CDR1 MNHNY, CDR2 SVGAGI (reference sequence). V was trimmed by 6 bases and J by 7 bases, leaving 16 bases between them. The CDR3 runs 13 residues. The CDR3 DNA is TGTGCCAGCAGAATCCCCGGGGTGGGGGAGCAGTACTTC. Translated: CASRIPGVGEQYF.

This clone was counted a single time. The chain uses TRBV10-2 and TRBJ2-5; D is ambiguous. CDR1 and CDR2 from the germline V gene are WSHSY and SAAADI. This CDR3 contains 15 residues. The V and J ends lost 2 bases and 1 base respectively, with 11 bases between them. CDR3 residues: CASSERRRAQETQYF. CDR3 DNA: TGCGCCAGCAGTGAGAGACGGCGAGCCCAAGAGACCCAGTACTTC.

V usage is TRBV18 and J usage is TRBJ1-5; the D gene is possibly TRBD1 (5 bases). V lost 6 bases to trimming and J lost 9 bases, with 12 bases between them. CDR3 size: 12 residues. In germline, CDR1 is KGHSH, CDR2 LQKENI. Here the CDR3 DNA reads TGTGCCAGCTCCGGGGCCCAGAGGCCCCAGCATTTT. Translation gives CASSGAQRPQHF. Variable domain in full (rest from reference TRBV18 and TRBJ1-5): NAGVMQNPRHLVRRRGQEARLRCSPMKGHSHVYWYRQLPEEGLKFMVYLQKENIIDESGMPKERFSAEFPKEGPSILRIQQVVRGDSAAYFCASSGAQRPQHFGDGTRLSIL.

Regarding this clone: Germline and junction disagree at one end, which may indicate a read error. The rearrangement links TRBV29-1 to TRBJ1-4; TRBD1 matches at 7 bases. CDR1 and CDR2 (germline): SQVTM, ANQGSEA. The CDR3 contains 11 residues. In nucleotides, the CDR3 is TGCAGCGTTGAAGACAGGGGGACCCGACGGTTT. This translates into CSVEDRGTRRF.

V is TRBV29-1 and J is TRBJ2-5, with D perhaps TRBD1 (7 bases). Trimming stripped 6 bases from V and 4 bases from J, with 12 bases between. This CDR3 region has 12 residues. Germline CDR1 SQVTM, CDR2 ANQGSEA. The CDR3 DNA is TGCAGCGTCCAGGGGGGCGCAGAGACCCAGTACTTC. This gives the protein CSVQGGAETQYF.

The gene calls are TRBV30 and TRBJ1-5; D remains ambiguous. This CDR3 spans 11 amino acids. Per the germline V gene, CDR1 is GTSNPN and CDR2 is SVGIG (reference sequence). V lost 0 bases, J lost 10 bases, and 7 bases lay in between. The CDR3 sequence is CAWSVGEPQHF. Written as DNA, the CDR3 is TGTGCCTGGAGTGTAGGTGAACCCCAGCATTTT. The full variable domain, rest sourced from reference TRBV30 and TRBJ1-5, is SQTIHQWPATLVQPVGSPLSLECTVEGTSNPNLYWYRQAAGRGLQLLFYSVGIGQISSEVPQNLSASRPQDRQFILSSKKLLLSDSGFYLCAWSVGEPQHFGDGTRLSIL.

The rearrangement links TRBV11-2 to TRBJ2-2; D gene unclear. Germline V CDR1 and CDR2: SGHAT, FQNNGV. The CDR3 contains 12 residues. V lost 4 bases, J lost 1 base, and 1 base lay in between. This CDR3 reads CASSWNTGELFF. CDR3 coding DNA: TGTGCCAGCAGCTGGAACACCGGGGAGCTGTTTTTT.

This clone was counted once. V and J are TRBV6-6 and TRBJ2-5, with TRBD1 identical over 7 bases. The CDR3 is 16 amino acids. Unmatched junction bases numbered 7, after V lost 2 bases and J lost 1 base. Germline V gene sequence: CDR1 MNHNY, CDR2 SVGAGI (reference sequence). CDR3 sequence (DNA): TGTGCCAGCAGTTACACCCCGGGACAGCGCCAAGAGACCCAGTACTTC. Translated, it gives CASSYTPGQRQETQYF.

The chain links TRBV7-9 to TRBJ2-7; D may match TRBD1 or TRBD2 (6 bases each). There are 16 residues in the CDR3. Per the germline V gene, CDR1 is SEHNR and CDR2 is FQNEAQ (reference sequence). Trimming cost V 5 bases and J 2 bases, with 19 bases left between them. In nucleotides, the CDR3 is TGTGCCAGCAGCCCGAAGCTTGGGGGGCCTGCCTACGAGCAGTACTTC. Translation: CASSPKLGGPAYEQYF. Variable domain in full (rest from reference TRBV7-9 and TRBJ2-7): DTGVSQNPRHKITKRGQNVTFRCDPISEHNRLYWYRQTLGQGPEFLTYFQNEAQLEKSRLLSDRFSAERPKGSFSTLEIQRTEQGDSAMYLCASSPKLGGPAYEQYFGPGTRLTVT.

The gene calls are TRBV28 and TRBJ1-4; TRBD1 matches at 7 bases. J was trimmed by 7 bases and V by 5 bases; bases with no gene match: 10. The CDR3 runs to 15 residues. CDR1 and CDR2 (germline): MDHEN, SYDVKM. CDR3 residues: CASSKPQGVAEKLFF. As DNA, the CDR3 is TGTGCCAGCAGTAAACCTCAGGGGGTGGCTGAAAAACTGTTTTTT. The full variable domain, its missing parts supplied by reference TRBV28 and TRBJ1-4, is DVKVTQSSRYLVKRTGEKVFLECVQDMDHENMFWYRQDPGLGLRLIYFSYDVKMKEKGDIPEGYSVSREKKERFSLILESASTNQTSMYLCASSKPQGVAEKLFFGSGTQLSVL.

Details on this clone: Other DNA sequences in the same sample also yield this CDR3. V and J are TRBV27 and TRBJ1-2, with a tentative D call TRBD1 (5 bases). Germline values: CDR1 MNHEY, CDR2 SMNVEV (reference sequence). This CDR3 has 13 residues. V gave up 3 bases and J gave up 8 bases, with 13 bases separating them. The DNA for the CDR3 is TGTGCCAGCAGTTTTAGGGACGGGAGGGGCTACACCTTC. This sequence encodes CASSFRDGRGYTF.

This clone was recorded only once. Other DNA sequences in this specimen translate into the identical CDR3. The chain employs TRBV27 and TRBJ2-5, with D possibly TRBD2 on 5 matching bases. Germline assignment: CDR1 MNHEY and CDR2 SMNVEV (reference sequence). The CDR3 runs to 12 residues. Trimming removed 3 bases at V and 5 bases at J, with 7 bases between. The CDR3, as DNA: TGTGCCAGCAGTTTTCGAGGGGAGACCCAGTACTTC. This translates into CASSFRGETQYF.